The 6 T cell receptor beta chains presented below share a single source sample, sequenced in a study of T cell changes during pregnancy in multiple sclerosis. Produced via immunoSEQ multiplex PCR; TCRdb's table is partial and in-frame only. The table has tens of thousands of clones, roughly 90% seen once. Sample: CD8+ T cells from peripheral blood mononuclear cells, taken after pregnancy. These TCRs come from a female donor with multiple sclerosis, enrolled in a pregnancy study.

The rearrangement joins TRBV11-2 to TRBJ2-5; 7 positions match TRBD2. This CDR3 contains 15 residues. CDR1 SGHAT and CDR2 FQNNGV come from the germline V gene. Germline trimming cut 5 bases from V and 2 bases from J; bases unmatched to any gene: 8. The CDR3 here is CASSIRAGQQETQYF. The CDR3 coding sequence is TGTGCCAGCAGCATCAGAGCGGGGCAACAAGAGACCCAGTACTTC.

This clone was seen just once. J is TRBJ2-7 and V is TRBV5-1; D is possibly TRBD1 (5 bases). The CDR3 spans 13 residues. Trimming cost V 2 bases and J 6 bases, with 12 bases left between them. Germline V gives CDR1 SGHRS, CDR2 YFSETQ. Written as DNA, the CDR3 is TGCGCCAGCAGCTTAGCAGGGAATGGCGAGCAGTACTTC. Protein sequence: CASSLAGNGEQYF.

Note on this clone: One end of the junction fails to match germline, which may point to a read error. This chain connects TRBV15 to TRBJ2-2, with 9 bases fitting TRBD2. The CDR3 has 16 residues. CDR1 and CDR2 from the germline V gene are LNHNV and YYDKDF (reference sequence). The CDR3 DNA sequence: TGTGCCACCAGCACCCCTAGCGGGGTGACAACCGGGGGGCTGTTTTTT. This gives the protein CATSTPSGVTTGGLFF.

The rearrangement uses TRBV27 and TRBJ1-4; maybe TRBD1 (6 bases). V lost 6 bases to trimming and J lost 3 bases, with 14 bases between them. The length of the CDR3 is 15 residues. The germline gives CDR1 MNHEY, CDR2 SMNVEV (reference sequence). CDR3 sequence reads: CASRPRQVANEKLFF. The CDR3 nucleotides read TGTGCCAGCAGGCCCAGACAGGTGGCTAATGAAAAACTGTTTTTT.

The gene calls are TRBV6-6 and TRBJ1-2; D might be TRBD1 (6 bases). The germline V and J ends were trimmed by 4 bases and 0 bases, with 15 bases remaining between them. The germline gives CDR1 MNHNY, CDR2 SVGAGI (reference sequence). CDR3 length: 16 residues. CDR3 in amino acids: CASSSGHPLANYGYTF. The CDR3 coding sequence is TGTGCCAGCAGTTCGGGACACCCGTTAGCTAACTATGGCTACACCTTC.

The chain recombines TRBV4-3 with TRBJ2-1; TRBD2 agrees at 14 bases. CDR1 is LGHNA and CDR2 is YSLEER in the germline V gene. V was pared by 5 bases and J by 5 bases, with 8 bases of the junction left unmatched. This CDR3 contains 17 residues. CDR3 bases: TGCGCCAGCAGCACTCGACTAGCGGGGGGGCCCGACAATGAGCAGTTCTTC. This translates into CASSTRLAGGPDNEQFF.